These 30 T cell receptor beta chains originate from one sample sequenced in a study of regulatory T cells in long-lasting Graves disease. Construction of TCR beta libraries relied on iRepertoire HTBI primers and on Arm-PCR targeting CDR3 regions. TCRdb ran MiXCR on the multiplex PCR reads and lists one entry per CDR3 protein. The sample carries fewer than 400,000 distinct CDR3 sequences, 15% to 20% recorded once. Time point here: newly diagnosed GD, antithyroid drugs for less than 3 months. Scientists built the TCR library using RNA that was extracted from PBMCs. Sequences were derived from peripheral blood mononuclear cells (PBMCs), sampled at new diagnosis, from a patient treated with antithyroid drugs. All receptors derive from a female donor with Graves disease.

As regards this clonotype: A read error may be the cause here, since a much bigger clone is one base away. The chain recombines TRBV6-1 with TRBJ1-1; D unresolved. CDR1 is MNHNS and CDR2 is SASEGT in the germline V gene. V gave up 8 bases and J gave up 10 bases, with 14 bases separating them. The CDR3 is made up of 11 amino acids. The CDR3 coding sequence is TGTGCCAGCGACGGGAGGAAGGGAGCTTTCTTT. Its translation: CASDGRKGAFF.

The sample holds many counts of this clonotype. The chain uses TRBV7-8 and TRBJ1-2, with D maybe TRBD1 (5 bases). Trimming stripped 1 base from V and 6 bases from J, with 9 bases between. Germline assignment: CDR1 SGHVS and CDR2 FQNEAQ. This CDR3 has 13 residues. Written as DNA, the CDR3 is TGTGCCAGCAGCTTAGTTCTGGGGCATGGCTACACCTTC. It codes for CASSLVLGHGYTF.

The table lists this clonotype with many counts. This sequence joins TRBV11-2 and TRBJ2-7, with 11 bases lining up with TRBD1. CDR3 length: 15 amino acids. The germline gives CDR1 SGHAT, CDR2 FQNNGV. V was pared by 4 bases and J by 4 bases, with 6 bases of the junction left unmatched. The CDR3 here is CASSSGTGGGYEQYF. In DNA, the CDR3 is TGTGCCAGCAGCTCCGGGACAGGGGGGGGGTACGAGCAGTACTTC.

This chain links TRBV18 with TRBJ1-1; D is unclear. The CDR3 is made up of 14 amino acids. V gave up 4 bases and J gave up 3 bases, with 12 bases separating them. Germline CDR1 reads KGHSH; CDR2 reads LQKENI. DNA for the CDR3: TGTGCCAGCTCACTGCGACTTTTAGACACTGAAGCTTTCTTT. This encodes CASSLRLLDTEAFF.

V is TRBV20-1 and J is TRBJ2-7; TRBD1 is a possible D gene (6 bases). V lost 2 bases, J lost 7 bases, and 9 bases lay in between. CDR1 is DFQATT, CDR2 SNEGSKA, per germline (reference sequence). The CDR3 contains 11 residues. The DNA for the CDR3 is TGCAGTGCTAGACAGGGGCAAGAGCAGTACTTC. Its translation is CSARQGQEQYF.

This clonotype was observed a few times. No conserved phenylalanine or tryptophan ends this CDR3, so it is likely a read error. The chain couples TRBV28 to TRBJ1-1; possible D gene TRBD1, 6 bases. The V end was cut by 7 bases, the J end by 0 bases, with 18 bases between. The germline CDR1 and CDR2 sequences are MDHEN and SYDVKM. The CDR3 loop spans 16 amino acids. CDR3 residues: CASKFGQGTMNTEAFL. DNA of the CDR3: TGTGCCAGCAAATTTGGGCAGGGGACAATGAACACTGAAGCTTTCCTT.

At least ten counts were recorded for this clonotype. The chain combines TRBV7-8 with TRBJ2-7, with 11 bases that match TRBD2. Germline CDR1 SGHVS, CDR2 FQNEAQ. The CDR3 is made up of 16 amino acids. Trimming cost V 0 bases and J 4 bases; bases outside gene matches: 5. The chain's CDR3 is CASSLARTSGSYEQYF. The CDR3 DNA follows: TGTGCCAGCAGCTTAGCGCGTACTAGCGGGAGTTACGAGCAGTACTTC.

The chain employs TRBV5-1 and TRBJ2-1, with TRBD2 identical over 16 bases. The germline gives CDR1 SGHRS, CDR2 YFSETQ. The V segment lost 1 base and the J segment 7 bases; nucleotides outside the gene matches: 20. The CDR3 is 22 amino acids. The CDR3 region has the DNA TGCGCCAGCAGCTTGACGGGGGCCCTGGGACTAGCGGGAGGGCCAGAGTTAAATGAGCAGTTCTTC. Protein: CASSLTGALGLAGGPELNEQFF.

This clonotype has a count of ten or more. The V and J genes are TRBV7-9 and TRBJ2-1, with D tentatively TRBD2 (6 bases). Trimming left V 1 base short and J 0 bases short, with 19 bases between. Germline-derived CDR1 and CDR2 are SEHNR and FQNEAQ (reference sequence). The CDR3 runs to 19 residues. In DNA form, the CDR3 reads TGTGCCAGCAGCTTAGTAGGACTATCAGATAGGAGCTCCTACAATGAGCAGTTCTTC. Its translation is CASSLVGLSDRSSYNEQFF.

In its sample, this clonotype was seen a few times. The chain combines TRBV10-3 with TRBJ2-7; 11 bases line up with TRBD2. Unmatched junction bases numbered 8, after V lost 10 bases and J lost 6 bases. The CDR3 is 13 amino acids. Germline loops: CDR1 ENHRY, CDR2 SYGVKD. The CDR3 DNA is TGTGCCACGGAGACTAGCGGGACGATCGAGCAGTACTTC. Translating it yields CATETSGTIEQYF.

The chain combines TRBV14 with TRBJ1-2; D remains ambiguous. Germline V gene lookup returns CDR1 SGHDN and CDR2 FVKESK. Between the trimmed V and J ends, which lost 4 bases and 8 bases, there was a span of 11 bases. The CDR3 loop spans 12 amino acids. CDR3 residues: CASSRAAGGYTF. CDR3 nucleotides: TGTGCCAGCAGCCGCGCAGCGGGGGGCTACACCTTC.

This clonotype was seen many times. The V and J genes are TRBV19 and TRBJ2-1; possibly TRBD2 for D (5 bases). The CDR3 extends over 15 amino acids. Germline V gene lookup returns CDR1 LNHDA and CDR2 SQIVND (reference sequence). Deletions cut 4 bases from V and 6 bases from J, with 16 bases between. The CDR3 sequence is CASSTPGSRVNEQFF. The CDR3 nucleotides are TGTGCCAGTAGTACTCCGGGATCGCGGGTCAATGAGCAGTTCTTC.

This clonotype was found many times. The gene calls are TRBV7-9 and TRBJ2-1; D is possibly TRBD1 or TRBD2 (5 bases each). The CDR3 has 14 amino acids. Per the germline V gene, CDR1 is SEHNR and CDR2 is FQNEAQ (reference sequence). The V gene lost 5 bases and the J gene lost 15 bases, with 23 bases spanning the gap. The DNA of the CDR3 is TGTGCCAGCAGCCCCGGAGAGGGGTTATATATGGGGTTCTTC. Encoded protein: CASSPGEGLYMGFF.

A few counts support this clonotype. The rearrangement joins TRBV5-1 to TRBJ2-5; 13 bases are shared with TRBD2. Trimming removed 4 bases from V and 2 bases from J; junction bases left unmatched: 11. Per the germline V gene, CDR1 is SGHRS and CDR2 is YFSETQ. The CDR3 extends over 18 amino acids. The CDR3 spells CASSTAGLAGTYQETQYF. CDR3 DNA: TGCGCCAGCAGCACGGCGGGACTAGCGGGGACGTATCAAGAGACCCAGTACTTC.

Comments on this clonotype: A much larger clone lies one base from this, so it may be a read error. The chain recombines TRBV19 with TRBJ2-3; D possibly corresponds to TRBD2 (5 bases). The J call is doubtful: the DNA matches TRBJ2-1 better. Germline V gene sequence: CDR1 LNHDA, CDR2 SQIVND (reference sequence). The CDR3 runs 13 residues. The CDR3 spells CASSMRVGYGQFF. The CDR3 nucleotides read TGTGCCAGTAGTATGAGGGTCGGATATGGGCAGTTCTTC.

This clonotype was counted at least ten times. The chain couples TRBV28 to TRBJ2-2; tentatively, D is TRBD1 (8 bases). CDR3 length: 15 amino acids. V shed 6 bases and J shed 4 bases, with 15 bases lying between them. Germline CDR1 is MDHEN and CDR2 is SYDVKM. CDR3 nucleotide sequence: TGTGCCAGCAGCACAGGGGGGGTCAGCACCGGGGAGCTGTTTTTT. Translated: CASSTGGVSTGELFF.

There are a few counts of this clonotype. The chain joins TRBV20-1 to TRBJ2-7; D may be TRBD1 or TRBD2 (5 bases each). CDR1 is DFQATT and CDR2 is SNEGSKA in the germline V gene (reference sequence). This CDR3 spans 19 amino acids. Deletions cut 0 bases from V and 4 bases from J, with 28 bases between. CDR3 loop: CSARDGDRGFGTDPYEQYF. The CDR3 region has the DNA TGCAGTGCTAGAGATGGGGACCGCGGCTTCGGCACGGACCCATACGAGCAGTACTTC.

This clonotype was counted many times. V and J are TRBV12-3 or TRBV12-4 and TRBJ2-7; 9 positions match TRBD2. V lost 6 bases, J lost 3 bases, and 9 bases stayed unmatched. There are 15 residues in the CDR3. The CDR3, as DNA: TGTGCCAGCAGACTGGGGGCTAGCGGGAACTACGAGCAGTACTTC. Translating gives CASRLGASGNYEQYF.

The CDR3 nucleotides are TGTGCCAGCAGCTTGGGGCCGGGAGGGGGAGGACACGATGAGCAGTTCTTC. Residues: CASSLGPGGGGHDEQFF. The rearrangement links TRBV5-6 to TRBJ2-1; 8 bases agree with TRBD2. CDR3 size: 17 residues. V shed 0 bases, J shed 8 bases, and the junction held 13 bases outside the gene matches. CDR1 and CDR2 from the germline V gene are SGHDT and YYEEEE. Using reference TRBV5-6 and TRBJ2-1 for the parts outside the CDR3, the full variable domain is DAGVTQSPTHLIKTRGQQVTLRCSPKSGHDTVSWYQQALGQGPQFIFQYYEEEERQRGNFPDRFSGHQFPNYSSELNVNALLLGDSALYLCASSLGPGGGGHDEQFFGPGTRLTVL.

This clonotype turned up a few times. The chain carries TRBV24-1 and TRBJ2-3, with 9 bases lining up with TRBD1. Germline V CDR1 and CDR2: KGHDR, SFDVKD. The V gene end was trimmed by 4 bases and the J gene end by 4 bases; junction bases not matched to a gene: 11. This CDR3 contains 17 residues. The CDR3 reads CATSDPTGGFGADTQYF. For the CDR3, the DNA is TGTGCCACCAGTGACCCGACAGGGGGGTTCGGCGCAGATACGCAGTATTTT.

This clonotype showed up many times. V usage is TRBV12-3 or TRBV12-4 and J usage is TRBJ1-3, with 9 bases that match TRBD1. The CDR3 covers 15 residues. Trimming at V came to 7 bases and at J to 5 bases, leaving 9 bases not matched to a gene. CDR3 DNA sequence: TGTGCCAGCACCGAGACAGGGGGATTTAGAAACACCATATATTTT. It is translated as CASTETGGFRNTIYF.

This clonotype was seen more than once but under ten times. The genes are TRBV3-1 and TRBJ2-7; D gene ambiguous. The CDR3 runs 12 residues. The V gene lost 1 base and the J gene lost 7 bases, with 8 bases spanning the gap. In germline, CDR1 is LGHDT, CDR2 YNNKEL (reference sequence). Here the CDR3 DNA reads TGTGCCAGCAGCCAAGTTGGGCGGGAGCAGTACTTC. Protein sequence: CASSQVGREQYF.

This rearrangement joins TRBV28 to TRBJ2-3; 9 nucleotides line up with TRBD2. Germline loops: CDR1 MDHEN, CDR2 SYDVKM. The CDR3 extends over 17 amino acids. The V and J ends lost 5 bases and 2 bases, in that order; junction bases with no gene match: 11. CDR3: CASSLDSSGRNTDTQYF. DNA of the CDR3: TGTGCCAGCAGTCTTGACTCAAGCGGGAGGAACACAGATACGCAGTATTTT.

This clonotype occurred many times. The chain has TRBV28 and TRBJ1-2; no reliable D call. V was cut by 6 bases and J by 4 bases, with 12 bases left in between. The CDR3 sequence is 13 residues long. Looked up from germline, CDR1 is MDHEN and CDR2 is SYDVKM. The CDR3 bases are TGTGCCAGCAGATTAACCGGCCTCTATGGCTACACCTTC. Protein sequence: CASRLTGLYGYTF.

Ten or more counts support this clonotype. The V and J genes are TRBV9 and TRBJ2-1, with D unresolved. V was cut by 0 bases and J by 4 bases, with 11 bases left in between. CDR1 is SGDLS and CDR2 is YYNGEE in the germline V gene. This CDR3 region has 15 residues. In DNA form, the CDR3 reads TGTGCCAGCAGCGTAGGTCAGCTATCTTACAATGAGCAGTTCTTC. Its protein product is CASSVGQLSYNEQFF.

This clonotype was counted between two and nine times. CDR3 in amino acids: CASSYWGARDNEQFF. The CDR3 coding sequence is TGTGCCAGCAGTTACTGGGGGGCGAGGGACAATGAGCAGTTCTTC. The rearrangement joins TRBV6-2 or TRBV6-3 to TRBJ2-1; the D call may be TRBD1 or TRBD2 (6 bases each). Germline loops: CDR1 MNHEY, CDR2 SVGEGT. The CDR3 loop spans 15 amino acids. V was pared by 1 base and J by 5 bases, with 12 bases between.

The table lists this clonotype with many counts. The chain links TRBV5-5 to TRBJ2-1; no clear D gene. Trimming cost V 3 bases and J 7 bases, with 5 bases left between them. This CDR3 has 11 amino acids. The germline V gene encodes CDR1 SGHKS and CDR2 YYEKEE (reference sequence). The CDR3 sequence: CASSSENEQFF. The CDR3 bases are TGTGCCAGCAGCTCGGAGAATGAGCAGTTCTTC.

Only a few counts were recorded for this clonotype. This sequence may be a read error, since a much larger clone differs from it by one base. This chain connects TRBV20-1 to TRBJ2-1; D gene unclear. This CDR3 is 14 amino acids long. Trimming removed 0 bases from V and 8 bases from J, with 14 bases in between. Germline V gene lookup returns CDR1 DFQATT and CDR2 SNEGSKA (reference sequence). CDR3 protein: CSARESTVDHEQFF. CDR3 nucleotides: TGCAGTGCTAGAGAGAGTACAGTCGACCATGAGCAGTTCTTC.

The chain carries TRBV15 and TRBJ1-5, with D maybe TRBD1 (6 bases). The germline V gene has CDR1 LNHNV and CDR2 YYDKDF (reference sequence). This CDR3 spans 16 amino acids. V lost 3 bases and J 7 bases, leaving 19 bases between the germline ends. CDR3 region: CATSRGGRDAPQPQHF. The CDR3 DNA reads as TGTGCCACCAGCAGGGGGGGCCGGGACGCCCCCCAGCCCCAGCATTTT.

The gene calls are TRBV12-3 or TRBV12-4 and TRBJ1-5; D not resolved. CDR3 length equals 14 residues. The V end was cut by 6 bases, the J end by 6 bases, with 15 bases between. DNA of the CDR3: TGTGCCAGCAGCTCTGGGGTTCAAGTTCAGCCCCAGCATTTT. It encodes CASSSGVQVQPQHF.